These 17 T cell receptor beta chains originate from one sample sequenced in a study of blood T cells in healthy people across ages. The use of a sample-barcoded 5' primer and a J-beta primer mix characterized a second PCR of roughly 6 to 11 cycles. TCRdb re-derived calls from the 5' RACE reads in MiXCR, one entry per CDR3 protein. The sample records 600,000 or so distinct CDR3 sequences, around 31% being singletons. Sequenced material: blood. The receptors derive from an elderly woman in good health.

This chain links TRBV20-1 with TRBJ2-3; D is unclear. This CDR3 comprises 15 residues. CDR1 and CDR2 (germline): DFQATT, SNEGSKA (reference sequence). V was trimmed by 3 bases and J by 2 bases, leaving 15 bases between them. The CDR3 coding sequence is TGCAGTGCTAGCGTTTCTCCTAGGATCACAGATACGCAGTATTTT. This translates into CSASVSPRITDTQYF.

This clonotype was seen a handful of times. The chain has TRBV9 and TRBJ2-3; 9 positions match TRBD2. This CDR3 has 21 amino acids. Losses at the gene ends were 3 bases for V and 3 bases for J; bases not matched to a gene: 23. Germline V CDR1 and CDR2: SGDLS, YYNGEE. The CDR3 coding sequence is TGTGCCAGCAGCGCGATGGCCGATAGACTAGCGGAGGTTGAAGCAACAGATACGCAGTATTTT. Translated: CASSAMADRLAEVEATDTQYF.

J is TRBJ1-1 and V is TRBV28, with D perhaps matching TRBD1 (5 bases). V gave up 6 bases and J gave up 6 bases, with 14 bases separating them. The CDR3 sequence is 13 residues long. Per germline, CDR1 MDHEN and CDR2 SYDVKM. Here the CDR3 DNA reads TGTGCCAGCAGGTGGGGGGAAAGGTCTGAAGCTTTCTTT. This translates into CASRWGERSEAFF.

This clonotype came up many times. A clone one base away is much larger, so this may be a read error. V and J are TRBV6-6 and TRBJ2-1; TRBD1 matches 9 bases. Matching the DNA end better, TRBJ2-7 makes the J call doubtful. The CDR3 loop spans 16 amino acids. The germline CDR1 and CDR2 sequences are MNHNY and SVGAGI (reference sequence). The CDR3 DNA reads TGTGCCAGCAGCTCCACAGGGGGCAGCTCCTACAATGAGCAGTACTTC. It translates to CASSSTGGSSYNEQYF.

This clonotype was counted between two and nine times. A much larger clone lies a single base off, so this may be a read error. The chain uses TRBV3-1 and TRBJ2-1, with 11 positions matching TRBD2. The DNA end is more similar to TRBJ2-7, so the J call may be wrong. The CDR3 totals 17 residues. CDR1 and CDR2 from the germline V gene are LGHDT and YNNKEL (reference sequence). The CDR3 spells CASSQLAGGPSYNEQYF. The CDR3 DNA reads TGTGCCAGCAGCCAGCTAGCGGGGGGCCCCTCCTACAATGAGCAGTACTTC.

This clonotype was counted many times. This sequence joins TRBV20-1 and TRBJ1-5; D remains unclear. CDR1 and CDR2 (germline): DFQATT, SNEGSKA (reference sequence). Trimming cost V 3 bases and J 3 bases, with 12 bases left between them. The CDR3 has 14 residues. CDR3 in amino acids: CSARDEAANQPQHF. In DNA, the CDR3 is TGCAGTGCTAGGGATGAGGCGGCCAATCAGCCCCAGCATTTT.

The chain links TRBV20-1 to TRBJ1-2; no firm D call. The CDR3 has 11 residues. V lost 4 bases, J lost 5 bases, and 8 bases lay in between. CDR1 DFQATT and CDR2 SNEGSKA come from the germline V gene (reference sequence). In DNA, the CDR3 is TGCAGTGCTATTCTCAAGTATGGCTACACCTTC. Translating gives CSAILKYGYTF.

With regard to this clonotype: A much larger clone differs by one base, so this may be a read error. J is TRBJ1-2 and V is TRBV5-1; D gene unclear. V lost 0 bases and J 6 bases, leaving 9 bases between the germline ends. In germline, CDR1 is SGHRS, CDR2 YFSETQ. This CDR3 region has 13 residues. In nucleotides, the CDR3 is TGCGCCAGCAGCTTGGCCTCCCAAAATGGCTACACCTTC. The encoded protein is CASSLASQNGYTF.

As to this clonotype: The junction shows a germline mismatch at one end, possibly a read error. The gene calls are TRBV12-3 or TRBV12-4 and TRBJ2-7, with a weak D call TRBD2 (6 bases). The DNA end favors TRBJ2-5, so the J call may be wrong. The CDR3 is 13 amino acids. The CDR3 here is CVSSPGLRETQYF. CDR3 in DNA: TGTGTCAGCAGTCCGGGACTCAGGGAGACCCAGTACTTC.

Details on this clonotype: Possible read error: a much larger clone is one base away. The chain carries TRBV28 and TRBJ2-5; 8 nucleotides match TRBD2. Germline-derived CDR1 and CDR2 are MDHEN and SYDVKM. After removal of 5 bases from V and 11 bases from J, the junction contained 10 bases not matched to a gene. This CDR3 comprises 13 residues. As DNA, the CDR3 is TGTGCCAGCAGTGGGCGGGGGGAAAATGAGCAGTACTTC. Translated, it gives CASSGRGENEQYF.

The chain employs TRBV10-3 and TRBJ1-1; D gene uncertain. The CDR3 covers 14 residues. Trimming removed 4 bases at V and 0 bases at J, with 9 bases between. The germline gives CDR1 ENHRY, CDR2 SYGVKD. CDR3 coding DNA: TGTGCCATCAGTGTGTCTGGGATGAACACTGAAGCTTTCTTT. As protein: CAISVSGMNTEAFF.

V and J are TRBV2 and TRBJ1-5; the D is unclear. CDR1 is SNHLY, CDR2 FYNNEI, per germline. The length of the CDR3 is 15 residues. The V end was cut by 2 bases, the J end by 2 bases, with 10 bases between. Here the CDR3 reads CASSERRDGNQPQHF. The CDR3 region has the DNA TGTGCCAGCAGTGAAAGGAGGGATGGCAATCAGCCCCAGCATTTT.

In DNA, the CDR3 is TGTGCCAGCAGCGTAGGGACTCGGGAGGCGGGCGCTTTCTTT. This sequence encodes CASSVGTREAGAFF. The chain joins TRBV9 to TRBJ1-1; no definite D call. The CDR3 is made up of 14 amino acids. The ends were cut back, 0 bases at V and 11 bases at J, with 17 bases in the middle. Germline V gene data show CDR1 as SGDLS and CDR2 as YYNGEE.

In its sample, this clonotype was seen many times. The CDR3 region has the DNA TGTGCCAGCAGTGAAGAGGCTGTCAAAGCGACCCAGTACTTC. Translated, it gives CASSEEAVKATQYF. The genes are TRBV2 and TRBJ2-5; no firm D call. CDR3 length equals 14 residues. Between the trimmed V and J ends, which lost 1 base and 7 bases, there was a span of 13 bases. Looked up from germline, CDR1 is SNHLY and CDR2 is FYNNEI. Drawing the rest from reference TRBV2 and TRBJ2-5, the complete variable domain is EPEVTQTPSHQVTQMGQEVILRCVPISNHLYFYWYRQILGQKVEFLVSFYNNEISEKSEIFDDQFSVERPDGSNFTLKIRSTKLEDSAMYFCASSEEAVKATQYFGPGTRLLVL.

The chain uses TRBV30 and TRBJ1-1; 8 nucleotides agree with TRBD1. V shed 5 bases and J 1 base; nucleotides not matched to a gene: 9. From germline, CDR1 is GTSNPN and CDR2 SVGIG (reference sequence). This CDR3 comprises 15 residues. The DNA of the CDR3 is TGTGCCTGGGAGCCCGGACAGGGAGGGAACACTGAAGCTTTCTTT. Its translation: CAWEPGQGGNTEAFF.

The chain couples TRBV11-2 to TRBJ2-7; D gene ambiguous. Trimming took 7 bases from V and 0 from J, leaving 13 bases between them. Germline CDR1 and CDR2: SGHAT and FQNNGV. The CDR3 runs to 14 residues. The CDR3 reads CASTLGSPSYEQYF. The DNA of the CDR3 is TGTGCCAGCACTCTGGGCAGCCCCTCCTACGAGCAGTACTTC. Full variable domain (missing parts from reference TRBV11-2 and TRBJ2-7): EAGVAQSPRYKIIEKRQSVAFWCNPISGHATLYWYQQILGQGPKLLIQFQNNGVVDDSQLPKDRFSAERLKGVDSTLKIQPAKLEDSAVYLCASTLGSPSYEQYFGPGTRLTVT.

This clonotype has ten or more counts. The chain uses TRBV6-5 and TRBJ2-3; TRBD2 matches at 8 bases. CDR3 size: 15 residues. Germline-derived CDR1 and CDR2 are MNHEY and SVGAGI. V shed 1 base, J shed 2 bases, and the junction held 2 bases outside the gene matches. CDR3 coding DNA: TGTGCCAGCAGTTACTTAGCGGGGCCCACAGATACGCAGTATTTT. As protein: CASSYLAGPTDTQYF.